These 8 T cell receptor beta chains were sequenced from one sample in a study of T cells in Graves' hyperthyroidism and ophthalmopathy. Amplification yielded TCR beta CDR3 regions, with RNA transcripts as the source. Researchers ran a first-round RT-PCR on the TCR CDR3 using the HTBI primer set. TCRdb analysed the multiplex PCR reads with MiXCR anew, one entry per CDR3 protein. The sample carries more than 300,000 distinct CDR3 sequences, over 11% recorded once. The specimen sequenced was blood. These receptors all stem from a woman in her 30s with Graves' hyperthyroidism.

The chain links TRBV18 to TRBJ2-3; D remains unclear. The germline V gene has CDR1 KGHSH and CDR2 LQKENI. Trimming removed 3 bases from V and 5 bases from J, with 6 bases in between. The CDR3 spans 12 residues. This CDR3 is CASSPGQDTQYF. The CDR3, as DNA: TGTGCCAGCTCACCGGGTCAAGATACGCAGTATTTT. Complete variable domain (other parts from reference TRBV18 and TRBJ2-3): NAGVMQNPRHLVRRRGQEARLRCSPMKGHSHVYWYRQLPEEGLKFMVYLQKENIIDESGMPKERFSAEFPKEGPSILRIQQVVRGDSAAYFCASSPGQDTQYFGPGTRLTVL.

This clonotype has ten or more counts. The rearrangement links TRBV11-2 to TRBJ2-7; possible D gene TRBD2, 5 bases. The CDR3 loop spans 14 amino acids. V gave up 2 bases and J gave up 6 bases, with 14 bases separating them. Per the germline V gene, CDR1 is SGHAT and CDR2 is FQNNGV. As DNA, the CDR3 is TGTGCCAGCAGCTTATTCAACTCCGGGGTCGAGCAGTACTTC. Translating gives CASSLFNSGVEQYF.

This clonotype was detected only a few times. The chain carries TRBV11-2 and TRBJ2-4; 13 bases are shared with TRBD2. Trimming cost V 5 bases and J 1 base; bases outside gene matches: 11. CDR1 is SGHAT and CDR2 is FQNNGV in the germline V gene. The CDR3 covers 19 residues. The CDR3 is CASSLRRLAGGWAKNIQYF. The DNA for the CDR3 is TGTGCCAGCAGCCTCCGGCGACTAGCGGGAGGTTGGGCCAAAAACATTCAGTACTTC.

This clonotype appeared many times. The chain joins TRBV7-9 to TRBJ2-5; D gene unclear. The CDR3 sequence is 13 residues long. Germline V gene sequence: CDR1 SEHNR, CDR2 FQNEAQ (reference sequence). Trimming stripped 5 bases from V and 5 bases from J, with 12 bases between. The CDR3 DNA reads TGTGCCAGCAGCCCGCCGGTTTGGGAGACCCAGTACTTC. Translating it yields CASSPPVWETQYF.

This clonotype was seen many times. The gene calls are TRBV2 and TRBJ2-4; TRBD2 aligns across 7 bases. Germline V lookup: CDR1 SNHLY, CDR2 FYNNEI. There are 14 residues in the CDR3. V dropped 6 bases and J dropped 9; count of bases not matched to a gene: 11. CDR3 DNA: TGTGCCAGCAGCCCCCCGGCGGGAGTTGGCATTCAGTACTTC. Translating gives CASSPPAGVGIQYF.

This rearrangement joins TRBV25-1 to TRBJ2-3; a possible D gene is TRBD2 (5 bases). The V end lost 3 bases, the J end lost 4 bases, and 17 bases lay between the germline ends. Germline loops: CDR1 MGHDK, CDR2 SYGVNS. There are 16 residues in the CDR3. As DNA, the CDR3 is TGTGCCAGCAGTGACCCCGGACGGGCCGGGGCAGATACGCAGTATTTT. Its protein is CASSDPGRAGADTQYF.

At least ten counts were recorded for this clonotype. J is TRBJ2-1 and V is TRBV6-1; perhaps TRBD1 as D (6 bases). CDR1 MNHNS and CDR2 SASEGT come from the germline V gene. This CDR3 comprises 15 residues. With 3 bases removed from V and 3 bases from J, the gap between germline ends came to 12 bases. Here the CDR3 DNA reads TGTGCCAGCAGTGACACAGGGCGCGGCTACAATGAGCAGTTCTTC. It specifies CASSDTGRGYNEQFF.

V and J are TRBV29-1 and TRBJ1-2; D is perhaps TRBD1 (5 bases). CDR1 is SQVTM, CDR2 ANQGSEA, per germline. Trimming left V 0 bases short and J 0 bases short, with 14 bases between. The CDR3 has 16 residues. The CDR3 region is CSVEDWGVETNYGYTF. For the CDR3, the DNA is TGCAGCGTTGAAGATTGGGGCGTGGAAACTAACTATGGCTACACCTTC.